These 27 T cell receptor beta chains were all obtained from the same sample, sequenced in a study of CD8+CD57+ T cells in acquired aplastic anemia. It was genomic DNA that served as the template for profiling TCR beta VDJ and CDR3. TCRdb passed the reads through MiXCR, listing each CDR3 protein once. The sample lists about 81,000 distinct CDR3 sequences; over 35% were seen once. Sequencing was carried out using sorted CD4+, CD8+, or CD8+CD57+ T cells (not recorded which) from PBMCs. All receptors derive from a human donor in good health, serving as a control.

About this clonotype: The junction differs from germline at one of its ends, possibly a read error. V gene TRBV3-1 combines with J gene TRBJ2-7; the D gene is possibly TRBD2 (7 bases). The CDR3 loop spans 14 amino acids. Germline-derived CDR1 and CDR2 are LGHDT and YNNKEL (reference sequence). In nucleotides, the CDR3 is TGTGCCAGCAGCCAAGGGGGGGGCATCTACAAGCAGTACTTC. This translates into CASSQGGGIYKQYF.

This clonotype has only one observation. The CDR3 DNA reads as TGTGCCACCAGCAGATCGACAGCATACGAGCAGTACTTC. Its protein is CATSRSTAYEQYF. This rearrangement joins TRBV15 to TRBJ2-7, with D possibly being TRBD1 (5 bases). Germline V gene sequence: CDR1 LNHNV, CDR2 YYDKDF (reference sequence). This CDR3 has 13 residues. Trimming left V 2 bases short and J 4 bases short, with 9 bases between.

This clonotype was seen only once. This CDR3 is CASSEADRGRGYTF. DNA of the CDR3: TGTGCCAGCAGTGAGGCTGACAGGGGACGTGGCTACACCTTC. This sequence joins TRBV2 and TRBJ1-2; 8 bases fit TRBD1. Per the germline V gene, CDR1 is SNHLY and CDR2 is FYNNEI. This CDR3 region has 14 residues. The V gene end was trimmed by 3 bases and the J gene end by 7 bases; junction bases not matched to a gene: 7. The variable domain in full, completed from reference TRBV2 and TRBJ1-2, reads EPEVTQTPSHQVTQMGQEVILRCVPISNHLYFYWYRQILGQKVEFLVSFYNNEISEKSEIFDDQFSVERPDGSNFTLKIRSTKLEDSAMYFCASSEADRGRGYTFGSGTRLTVV.

In regard to this clonotype: Just one base apart from a much larger clone, this may be a read error. The chain has TRBV27 and TRBJ1-1, with a tentative D call TRBD1 (5 bases). The CDR3 length is 14 residues. Germline CDR1 reads MNHEY; CDR2 reads SMNVEV (reference sequence). CDR3 bases: TGTGCCAGCAACCTGGGGGGAGTGAACACTGGAGCTTTCTTT. It encodes CASNLGGVNTGAFF.

The table lists this clonotype with a few counts. CDR3 coding DNA: TGTGCCAGCAGCCGAGGGGGCGGGAGTTGGACAGATACGCAGTATTTT. Translating gives CASSRGGGSWTDTQYF. The chain employs TRBV25-1 and TRBJ2-3, with D tentatively TRBD1 or TRBD2 (7 bases each). CDR1 is MGHDK and CDR2 is SYGVNS in the germline V gene. CDR3 length equals 16 residues. Trimming took 6 bases from V and 3 from J, leaving 19 bases between them.

This clonotype was picked up many times. This chain links TRBV20-1 with TRBJ2-5; the match to TRBD2 covers 9 bases. V lost 1 base, J lost 4 bases, and 4 bases stayed unmatched. Germline CDR1 and CDR2: DFQATT and SNEGSKA (reference sequence). The CDR3 runs 14 residues. The CDR3 region has the DNA TGCAGTGCTAGAGGCCAGCGGGAGGCAGAGACCCAGTACTTC. The encoded protein is CSARGQREAETQYF.

This chain links TRBV24-1 with TRBJ2-1, with 7 bases lining up with TRBD1. Trimming at V came to 5 bases and at J to 8 bases, leaving 5 bases not matched to a gene. There are 13 residues in the CDR3. Germline V gene lookup returns CDR1 KGHDR and CDR2 SFDVKD. CDR3: CATSAGRGHEQFF. Written as DNA, the CDR3 is TGTGCCACCAGTGCGGGAAGGGGGCATGAGCAGTTCTTC.

This chain joins TRBV19 and TRBJ1-5; the D gene is possibly TRBD1 (5 bases). Deletions cut 6 bases from V and 12 bases from J, with 24 bases between. The CDR3 runs to 15 residues. Germline V gene lookup returns CDR1 LNHDA and CDR2 SQIVND (reference sequence). CDR3 DNA: TGTGCCAGTAGAGACGATCGGCAGGGAAACCTGATCCAGCATTTT. This codes for CASRDDRQGNLIQHF.

The chain has TRBV6-1 and TRBJ2-1; no definite D call. This CDR3 has 14 residues. V gave up 1 base and J gave up 4 bases, with 8 bases separating them. CDR1 is MNHNS, CDR2 SASEGT, per germline. CDR3 residues: CASSEVVEYNEQFF. The CDR3 DNA reads TGTGCCAGCAGTGAAGTGGTGGAATACAATGAGCAGTTCTTC.

This clonotype appeared a few times. The V call is TRBV13, the J call TRBJ1-3, with 10 bases lining up with TRBD1. The CDR3 has 17 amino acids. CDR1 and CDR2 (germline): PRHDT, FYEKMQ (reference sequence). V lost 4 bases and J lost 5; bases outside the gene matches: 11. CDR3 residues: CASSSGEEGQGRNTIYF. CDR3 nucleotide sequence: TGTGCCAGCAGCTCAGGGGAGGAGGGACAGGGGAGAAACACCATATATTTT.

A word on this clonotype: Since a much larger clone is just one base distant, this may be a read error. The CDR3 does not close with the conserved phenylalanine or tryptophan, likely indicating a read error. This sequence joins TRBV4-1 and TRBJ2-7; 9 bases fit TRBD1. V lost 1 base to trimming and J lost 4 bases; unmatched junction nucleotides: 2. The CDR3 extends over 14 amino acids. CDR1 MGHRA and CDR2 YSYEKL come from the germline V gene. CDR3 bases: TGCGCCAGCAGCCAAGTGGGACAGGGTTACGAGCAGTACCTC. Translation: CASSQVGQGYEQYL.

There are many counts of this clonotype. The chain combines TRBV24-1 with TRBJ2-4; 8 bases are shared with TRBD2. Losses at the gene ends were 5 bases for V and 6 bases for J; bases not matched to a gene: 5. There are 14 residues in the CDR3. Germline V lookup: CDR1 KGHDR, CDR2 SFDVKD. The CDR3 region is CATSAGGQGNIQYF. The CDR3 region has the DNA TGTGCCACCAGTGCGGGGGGGCAGGGAAACATTCAGTACTTC.

This rearrangement joins TRBV12-3 or TRBV12-4 to TRBJ1-2; D remains ambiguous. Trimming stripped 5 bases from V and 7 bases from J, with 14 bases between. The CDR3 length is 13 residues. The CDR3 region is CASSTLTGTGYTF. The CDR3 bases are TGTGCCAGCAGTACGCTGACGGGCACTGGCTACACCTTC.

This clonotype was recorded once. This chain uses TRBV29-1 with TRBJ2-7, with D hard to call. The CDR3 runs to 13 residues. In germline, CDR1 is SQVTM, CDR2 ANQGSEA. The V end was cut by 4 bases, the J end by 2 bases, with 12 bases between. In DNA, the CDR3 is TGCAGCGTTGTTCGCGGACCCACCTACGAGCAGTACTTC. This gives the protein CSVVRGPTYEQYF.

This clonotype occurred many times. This chain connects TRBV24-1 to TRBJ2-5; 7 positions match TRBD2. The V and J ends lost 3 bases and 7 bases, in that order; junction bases with no gene match: 10. The CDR3 loop spans 15 amino acids. Germline lookup yields CDR1 KGHDR and CDR2 SFDVKD. The CDR3 spells CATSDGSGPGGTQYF. The CDR3 coding sequence is TGTGCCACCAGTGATGGTAGCGGGCCGGGGGGGACCCAGTACTTC.

The V gene is TRBV27, the J gene TRBJ1-1; 10 nucleotides align to TRBD1. The germline gives CDR1 MNHEY, CDR2 SMNVEV (reference sequence). With V trimmed by 6 bases and J by 5 bases, 6 bases remained unmatched. This CDR3 is 14 amino acids long. The CDR3 region is CASRSRQGATEAFF. The CDR3 coding sequence is TGTGCCAGCAGGTCCCGACAGGGGGCAACTGAAGCTTTCTTT.

The CDR3 sequence: CASSIHRGYNSPLHF. DNA for the CDR3: TGTGCCAGTAGTATTCATCGGGGTTATAATTCACCCCTCCACTTT. This chain connects TRBV19 to TRBJ1-6; no clear D gene. Trimming removed 3 bases from V and 4 bases from J, with 10 bases in between. The CDR3 runs 15 residues. Looked up from germline, CDR1 is LNHDA and CDR2 is SQIVND (reference sequence).

This clonotype was counted once. At one boundary the junction diverges from the germline segment, which might be a read error. V and J are TRBV7-3 and TRBJ2-7, with 7 bases lining up with TRBD2. Germline assignment: CDR1 SGHTA and CDR2 FQGTGA. This CDR3 spans 13 amino acids. The CDR3 spells CAGSREAAYEQYF. The CDR3 nucleotides are TGTGCCGGCAGCCGGGAGGCCGCCTACGAGCAGTACTTC.

There are a few counts of this clonotype. V is TRBV5-1 and J is TRBJ2-1, with 15 positions matching TRBD2. The length of the CDR3 is 19 residues. Germline lookup yields CDR1 SGHRS and CDR2 YFSETQ. The V and J ends lost 4 bases and 5 bases, in that order; junction bases with no gene match: 13. CDR3 sequence: CASSQTPGLAGGTNNEQFF. DNA for the CDR3: TGCGCCAGCAGCCAAACCCCCGGACTAGCGGGAGGGACTAACAATGAGCAGTTCTTC.

This chain links TRBV9 with TRBJ1-1; a weak D match, TRBD1 (5 bases). CDR3 size: 13 residues. Germline CDR1 SGDLS, CDR2 YYNGEE. V was cut by 2 bases and J by 7 bases, with 12 bases left in between. The DNA for the CDR3 is TGTGCCAGCAGCGTGGGGGACTCCGATGAAGCTTTCTTT. This gives the protein CASSVGDSDEAFF.

The chain links TRBV20-1 to TRBJ2-5; TRBD2 agrees at 10 bases. CDR3 length: 14 residues. Germline CDR1 is DFQATT and CDR2 is SNEGSKA (reference sequence). V gave up 4 bases and J gave up 1 base; unmatched junction bases: 3. The CDR3 sequence: CSATLAGVQETQYF. CDR3 in DNA: TGCAGTGCTACCCTAGCGGGGGTCCAAGAGACCCAGTACTTC.

CDR3 bases: TGTGCCACCAGTGATGTCCAAATCGGGACTAGCGGGAACCAAGAGACCCAGTACTTC. Translation: CATSDVQIGTSGNQETQYF. V and J are TRBV24-1 and TRBJ2-5; 13 nucleotides line up with TRBD2. The CDR3 runs to 19 residues. CDR1 is KGHDR, CDR2 SFDVKD, per germline. The trim removed 3 bases at V and 0 bases at J, leaving 9 bases unmatched.

This clonotype was counted many times. This chain links TRBV24-1 with TRBJ2-3; D not resolved. Germline CDR1 is KGHDR and CDR2 is SFDVKD. The CDR3 is 13 amino acids. Between the trimmed V and J ends, which lost 5 bases and 5 bases, there was a span of 10 bases. CDR3 in DNA: TGTGCCACCAGTGGGGATCAAGGAGATACGCAGTATTTT. It codes for CATSGDQGDTQYF.

The rearrangement uses TRBV27 and TRBJ2-7; 9 nucleotides match TRBD2. V dropped 5 bases and J dropped 5; count of bases not matched to a gene: 10. In germline, CDR1 is MNHEY, CDR2 SMNVEV (reference sequence). CDR3 size: 15 residues. CDR3 bases: TGTGCCAGCAGTCATAGAGGATTAGCGGGAGACGAGCAGTACTTC. Amino acid sequence: CASSHRGLAGDEQYF.

Remarks on this clonotype: A much larger clone lies one base from this, so it may be a read error. The conserved phenylalanine or tryptophan normally closing the CDR3 is absent here, so this likely arose from a read error. This sequence joins TRBV5-1 and TRBJ1-2; no clear D. This CDR3 region has 13 residues. The germline V gene has CDR1 SGHRS and CDR2 YFSETQ. V was clipped by 2 bases and J by 4 bases, with 9 bases between them. CDR3 nucleotides: TGCGCCAGCAGCTTCGACGGCGGCTATGGCTACACCTCC. This codes for CASSFDGGYGYTS.

This clonotype came up many times. The chain has TRBV10-3 and TRBJ2-1; TRBD1 matches at 7 bases. The trim removed 1 base at V and 0 bases at J, leaving 9 bases unmatched. Germline CDR1 reads ENHRY; CDR2 reads SYGVKD. CDR3 length equals 18 residues. CDR3 sequence: CAISEWGQLTGSYNEQFF. The CDR3, as DNA: TGTGCCATCAGTGAGTGGGGACAGCTTACCGGCTCCTACAATGAGCAGTTCTTC.

This clonotype was recorded at least ten times. The rearrangement links TRBV6-1 to TRBJ2-5; D gene ambiguous. The germline V and J ends were trimmed by 5 bases and 0 bases, with 10 bases remaining between them. Germline loops: CDR1 MNHNS, CDR2 SASEGT. This CDR3 comprises 14 residues. The CDR3 DNA follows: TGTGCCAGCAGTCCCGGACGGAACCAAGAGACCCAGTACTTC. It is translated as CASSPGRNQETQYF.